This TCR beta chain was documented in a study of blood T cell repertoires in COVID-19. Overall study context: Samples of COVID-19 (acute and convalescent) were obtained from the United States, Italy and Spain. Sources were T cells, B-cell-depleted T cells, or PBMCs; the material itself was cDNA or gDNA.

Authors' methods: It was from reference gene primer amplification that nucleated cell counts were estimated. Profiling relied on immunoSEQ multiplex PCR, and the TCRdb table lists in-frame clones only, not all of them. V and J calls and clone size are copied from that table; D and trimming were computed from the DNA. The data contain roughly 95,000 clones, 90% to 95% of them singletons. Trimming stripped 0 bases from V and 0 bases from J, with 14 bases between. Germline CDR1 is GTSNPN and CDR2 is SVGIG (reference sequence). This CDR3 has 16 amino acids. The specimen was peripheral blood. The sequence was collected from a woman aged 45-65 years in a cohort sampled during active COVID-19. This chain joins TRBV30 and TRBJ1-1, with D possibly matching TRBD1 (5 bases). Here the CDR3 reads CAWSVRRAGMNTEAFF. The CDR3 bases are TGTGCCTGGAGTGTACGAAGGGCAGGGATGAACACTGAAGCTTTCTTT.